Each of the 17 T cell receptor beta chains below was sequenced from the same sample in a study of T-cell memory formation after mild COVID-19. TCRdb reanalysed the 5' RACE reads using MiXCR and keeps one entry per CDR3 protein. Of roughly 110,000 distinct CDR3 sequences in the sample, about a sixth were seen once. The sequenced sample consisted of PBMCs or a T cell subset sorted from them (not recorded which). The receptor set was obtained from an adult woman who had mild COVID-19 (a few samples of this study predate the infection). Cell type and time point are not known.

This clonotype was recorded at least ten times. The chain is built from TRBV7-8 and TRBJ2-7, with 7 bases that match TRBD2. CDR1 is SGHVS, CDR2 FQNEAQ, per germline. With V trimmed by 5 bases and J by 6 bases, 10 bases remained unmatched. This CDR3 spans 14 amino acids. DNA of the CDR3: TGTGCCAGCAGCCCTAGTCGGGGAGGGCCCGAGCAGTACTTC. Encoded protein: CASSPSRGGPEQYF.

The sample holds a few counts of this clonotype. CDR3 sequence (DNA): TGTGCCAGCAGTCCCACTGCTAATACGCAGTATTTT. Translation: CASSPTANTQYF. This rearrangement joins TRBV27 to TRBJ2-3; D is ambiguous. This CDR3 comprises 12 residues. CDR1 and CDR2 from the germline V gene are MNHEY and SMNVEV (reference sequence). V shed 5 bases and J shed 7 bases, with 10 bases lying between them.

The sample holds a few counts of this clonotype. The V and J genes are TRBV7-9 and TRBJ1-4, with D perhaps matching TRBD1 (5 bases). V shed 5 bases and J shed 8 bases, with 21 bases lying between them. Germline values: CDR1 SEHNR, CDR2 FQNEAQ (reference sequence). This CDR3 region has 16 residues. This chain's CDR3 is CASSPLAGRGTEKLFF. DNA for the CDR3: TGTGCCAGCAGCCCCCTGGCCGGAAGGGGTACGGAAAAACTGTTTTTT.

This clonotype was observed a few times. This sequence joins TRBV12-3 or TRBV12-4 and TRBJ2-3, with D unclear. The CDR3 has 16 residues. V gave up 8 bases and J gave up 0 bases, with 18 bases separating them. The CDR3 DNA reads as TGTGCCAGCGCTCTAGGGTGGACGGAAAGCACAGATACGCAGTATTTT. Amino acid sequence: CASALGWTESTDTQYF.

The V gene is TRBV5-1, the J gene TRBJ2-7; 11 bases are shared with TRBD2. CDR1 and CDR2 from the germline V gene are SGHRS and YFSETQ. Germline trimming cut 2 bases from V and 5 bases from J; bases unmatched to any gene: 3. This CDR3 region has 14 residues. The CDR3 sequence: CASSFTSGSDEQYF. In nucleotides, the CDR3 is TGCGCCAGCAGCTTCACTAGCGGGAGTGACGAGCAGTACTTC.

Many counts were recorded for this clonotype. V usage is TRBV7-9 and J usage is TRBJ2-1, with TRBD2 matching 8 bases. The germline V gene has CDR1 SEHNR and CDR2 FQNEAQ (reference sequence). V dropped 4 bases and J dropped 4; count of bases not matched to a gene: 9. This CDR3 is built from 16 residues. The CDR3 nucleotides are TGTGCCAGCAGCTCCCCCGGGACTAGGTCTTACAATGAGCAGTTCTTC. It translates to CASSSPGTRSYNEQFF.

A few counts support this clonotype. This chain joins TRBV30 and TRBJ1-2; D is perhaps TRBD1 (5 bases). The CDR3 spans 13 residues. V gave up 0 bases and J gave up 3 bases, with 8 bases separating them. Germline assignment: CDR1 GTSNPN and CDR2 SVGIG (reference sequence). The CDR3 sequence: CAWSVGDDYGYTF. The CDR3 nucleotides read TGTGCCTGGAGTGTAGGGGACGACTATGGCTACACCTTC.

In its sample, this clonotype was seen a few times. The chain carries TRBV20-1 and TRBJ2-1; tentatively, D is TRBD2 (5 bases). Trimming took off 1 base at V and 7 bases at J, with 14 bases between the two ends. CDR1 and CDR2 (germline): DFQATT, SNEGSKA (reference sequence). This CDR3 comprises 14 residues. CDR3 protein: CSARVRASWNEQFF. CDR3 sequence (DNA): TGCAGTGCTAGAGTGAGGGCGTCTTGGAATGAGCAGTTCTTC.

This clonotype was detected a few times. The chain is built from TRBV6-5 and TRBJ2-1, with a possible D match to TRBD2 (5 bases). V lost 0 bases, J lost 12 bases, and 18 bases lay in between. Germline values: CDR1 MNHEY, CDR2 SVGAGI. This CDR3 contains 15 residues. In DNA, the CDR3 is TGTGCCAGCAGTTACTCGAAACCGGGATCGTACGGGCAGTTCTTC. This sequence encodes CASSYSKPGSYGQFF.

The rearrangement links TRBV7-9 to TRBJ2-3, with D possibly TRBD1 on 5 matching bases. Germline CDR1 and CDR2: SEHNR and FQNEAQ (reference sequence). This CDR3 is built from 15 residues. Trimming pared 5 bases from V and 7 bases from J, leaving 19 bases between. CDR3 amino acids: CASSPRQGNLYTQYF. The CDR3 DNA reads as TGTGCCAGCAGCCCCCGGCAGGGTAATTTATATACGCAGTATTTT.

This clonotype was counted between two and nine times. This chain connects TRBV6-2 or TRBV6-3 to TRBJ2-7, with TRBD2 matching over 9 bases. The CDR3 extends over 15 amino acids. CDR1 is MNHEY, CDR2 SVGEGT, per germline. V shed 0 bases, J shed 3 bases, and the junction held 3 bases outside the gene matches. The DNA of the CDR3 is TGTGCCAGCAGTTACTCGACTAGCGGAGACTACGAGCAGTACTTC. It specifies CASSYSTSGDYEQYF.

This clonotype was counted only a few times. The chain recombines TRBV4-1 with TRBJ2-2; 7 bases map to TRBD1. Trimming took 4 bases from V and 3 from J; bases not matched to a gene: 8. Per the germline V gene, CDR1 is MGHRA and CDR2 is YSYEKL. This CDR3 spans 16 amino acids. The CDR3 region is CASSPSTGAYTGELFF. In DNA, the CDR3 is TGCGCCAGCAGCCCATCAACAGGGGCCTACACCGGGGAGCTGTTTTTT.

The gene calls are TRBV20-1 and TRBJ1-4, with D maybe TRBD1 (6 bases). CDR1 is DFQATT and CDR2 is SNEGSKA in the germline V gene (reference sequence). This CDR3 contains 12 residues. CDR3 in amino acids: CRPGTPNEKLFF. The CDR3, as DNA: TGCAGACCCGGGACACCTAATGAAAAACTGTTTTTT.

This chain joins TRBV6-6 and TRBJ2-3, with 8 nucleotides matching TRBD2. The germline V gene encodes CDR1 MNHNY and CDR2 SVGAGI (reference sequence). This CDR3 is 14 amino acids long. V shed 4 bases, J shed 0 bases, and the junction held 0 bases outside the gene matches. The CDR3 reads CASSSSGSTDTQYF. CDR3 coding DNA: TGTGCCAGCAGTTCTAGCGGGAGCACAGATACGCAGTATTTT.

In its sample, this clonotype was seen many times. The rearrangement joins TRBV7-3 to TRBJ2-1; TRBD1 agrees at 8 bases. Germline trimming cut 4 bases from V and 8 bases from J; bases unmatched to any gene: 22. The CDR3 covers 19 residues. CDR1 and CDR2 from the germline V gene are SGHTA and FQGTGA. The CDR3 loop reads CASSSTGTGSDPTLHEQFF. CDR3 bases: TGTGCCAGCAGCTCCACCGGGACAGGATCGGACCCCACCCTCCATGAGCAGTTCTTC.

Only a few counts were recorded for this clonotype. CDR3 in DNA: TGCAGCGCCCGAGACAGGGGAATCGATGAGCAGTTCTTC. Translated, it gives CSARDRGIDEQFF. The chain couples TRBV29-1 to TRBJ2-1; TRBD1 matches at 8 bases. The germline CDR1 and CDR2 sequences are SQVTM and ANQGSEA. The CDR3 has 13 amino acids. V trimming: 7 bases; J trimming: 8 bases; junction bases outside the gene matches: 10.

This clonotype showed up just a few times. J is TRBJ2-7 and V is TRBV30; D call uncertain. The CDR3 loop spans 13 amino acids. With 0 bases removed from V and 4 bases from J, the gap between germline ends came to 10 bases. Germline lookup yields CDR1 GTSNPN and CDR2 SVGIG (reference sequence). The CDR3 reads CAWSVRLGYEQYF. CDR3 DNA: TGTGCCTGGAGTGTACGGCTAGGATACGAGCAGTACTTC.